The next 19 T cell receptor beta chains were all read from a single sample in a study of chemoradiotherapy in HPV16-positive cancers. The repertoire was sequenced with immunoSEQ multiplex PCR; TCRdb's copy has only in-frame clones and lacks some. Among some 4,900 clones, over 70% were seen once, and the ten largest hold 14%. The sample in question was tumor tissue, obtained from a patient who underwent chemoradiotherapy. All receptors come from a human donor with HPV-associated anogenital cancer.

The J gene is TRBJ2-1, the V gene TRBV6-5; D may be TRBD1 or TRBD2 (6 bases each). Germline CDR1 is MNHEY and CDR2 is SVGAGI. V was pared by 4 bases and J by 6 bases, with 13 bases between. The CDR3 is 14 amino acids. The CDR3 DNA follows: TGTGCCAGCAGTTTAAACGGGGGCACCAATGAGCAGTTCTTC. It translates to CASSLNGGTNEQFF.

The chain uses TRBV10-1 and TRBJ2-7, with D tentatively TRBD2 (5 bases). Germline CDR1 is WNHNN and CDR2 is SYGVQD (reference sequence). CDR3 size: 12 residues. Trimming left V 2 bases short and J 4 bases short, with 6 bases between. For the CDR3, the DNA is TGCGCCAGCAGTGAGACGGGATACGAGCAGTACTTC. Its translation is CASSETGYEQYF.

V gene TRBV27 combines with J gene TRBJ2-5, with TRBD1 matching 8 bases. The CDR3 spans 13 residues. The germline gives CDR1 MNHEY, CDR2 SMNVEV (reference sequence). Unmatched junction bases numbered 1, after V lost 3 bases and J lost 4 bases. The CDR3 region has the DNA TGTGCCAGCAGTTTCGGGACAGGAGAGACCCAGTACTTC. Translating it yields CASSFGTGETQYF.

The chain combines TRBV5-1 with TRBJ1-3; D not resolved. The CDR3 spans 14 residues. CDR1 and CDR2 from the germline V gene are SGHRS and YFSETQ. V was clipped by 0 bases and J by 4 bases, with 8 bases between them. Written as DNA, the CDR3 is TGCGCCAGCAGCTTGGCGGGCGAGGGAAACACCATATATTTT. It yields the protein CASSLAGEGNTIYF.

The J gene is TRBJ1-2, the V gene TRBV6-5, with TRBD1 matching over 8 bases. The J segment lost 3 bases and the V segment lost 2 bases, leaving 8 bases of the junction unmatched. The CDR3 is made up of 16 amino acids. Germline CDR1 reads MNHEY; CDR2 reads SVGAGI. The CDR3 DNA is TGTGCCAGCAGTTACGTGAGACAGGGGAATTACTATGGCTACACCTTC. It translates to CASSYVRQGNYYGYTF.

The CDR3 coding sequence is TGTGCCAGCTCACCTTTAACTAGCGGGGGATACAATGAGCAGTTCTTC. Protein: CASSPLTSGGYNEQFF. This sequence joins TRBV18 and TRBJ2-1; TRBD2 matches 11 bases. This CDR3 region has 16 residues. The germline CDR1 and CDR2 sequences are KGHSH and LQKENI. V lost 3 bases and J lost 4; bases outside the gene matches: 5.

This clone was picked up a small number of times. This chain joins TRBV5-8 and TRBJ2-1; the D is unclear. From germline, CDR1 is SGHTS and CDR2 YDEGEE. The CDR3 has 17 amino acids. Between the trimmed V and J ends, which lost 1 base and 4 bases, there was a span of 18 bases. CDR3 DNA sequence: TGTGCCAGCAGCTTGTCCCAGGCCCCCCTTTTTTACAATGAGCAGTTCTTC. Its translation: CASSLSQAPLFYNEQFF.

The chain links TRBV7-2 to TRBJ1-2; the D is unclear. The CDR3 has 15 residues. The V and J ends lost 5 bases and 7 bases respectively, with 20 bases between them. Germline V gives CDR1 SGHTA, CDR2 FQGNSA. Here the CDR3 DNA reads TGTGCCAGCAGCCCGAATTACGGCGGCATCTCTGGCTACACCTTC. It codes for CASSPNYGGISGYTF.

In its sample, this clone was seen a few times. The gene calls are TRBV6-5 and TRBJ1-2; 7 bases match TRBD1. CDR1 is MNHEY and CDR2 is SVGAGI in the germline V gene. The CDR3 has 15 amino acids. Trimming removed 6 bases from V and 2 bases from J; junction bases left unmatched: 9. The CDR3 loop is CASRPGQALNYGYTF. CDR3 DNA: TGTGCCAGCAGGCCCGGACAGGCGCTCAACTATGGCTACACCTTC.

This clone appeared a single time. The chain is built from TRBV19 and TRBJ1-6; D gene unclear. V lost 3 bases, J lost 10 bases, and 19 bases lay in between. The CDR3 has 16 residues. Germline V lookup: CDR1 LNHDA, CDR2 SQIVND (reference sequence). The CDR3 is CASSIGLRRVGSPLHF. In DNA form, the CDR3 reads TGTGCCAGTAGTATTGGGCTGCGTCGAGTCGGGTCACCCCTCCACTTT.

The chain has TRBV9 and TRBJ2-2; 7 bases are shared with TRBD1. Trimming at V came to 6 bases and at J to 1 base, leaving 21 bases not matched to a gene. The length of the CDR3 is 20 residues. Germline loops: CDR1 SGDLS, CDR2 YYNGEE. The CDR3 reads CASTLSWAGGPSLNTGELFF. CDR3 nucleotide sequence: TGTGCCAGCACCCTCTCCTGGGCAGGGGGTCCCTCGTTGAACACCGGGGAGCTGTTTTTT.

The rearrangement links TRBV4-1 to TRBJ2-4; 8 bases agree with TRBD2. The V gene end was trimmed by 3 bases and the J gene end by 0 bases; junction bases not matched to a gene: 19. This CDR3 region has 21 residues. Looked up from germline, CDR1 is MGHRA and CDR2 is YSYEKL. CDR3 DNA sequence: TGCGCCAGCAGCCAGGTCCCCGGGGGGGAGGCGGGGGAGAGAGCCAAAAACATTCAGTACTTC. Translated, it gives CASSQVPGGEAGERAKNIQYF.

This clone is large. This chain links TRBV13 with TRBJ2-3, with 9 positions matching TRBD2. This CDR3 is built from 15 residues. The V gene end was trimmed by 11 bases and the J gene end by 6 bases; junction bases not matched to a gene: 15. Germline V gene data show CDR1 as PRHDT and CDR2 as FYEKMQ (reference sequence). The DNA for the CDR3 is TGTGCCTCCTCGGTTGGTAGCGGGGGAGGGGATACGCAGTATTTT. This sequence encodes CASSVGSGGGDTQYF.

V gene TRBV13 combines with J gene TRBJ2-1, with 8 bases aligning to TRBD2. Germline CDR1 is PRHDT and CDR2 is FYEKMQ (reference sequence). The length of the CDR3 is 16 residues. Germline trimming cut 0 bases from V and 0 bases from J; bases unmatched to any gene: 1. Here the CDR3 reads CASSLGGGASYNEQFF. The CDR3 DNA follows: TGTGCCAGCAGCTTAGGCGGGGGGGCCTCCTACAATGAGCAGTTCTTC.

The J gene is TRBJ2-1, the V gene TRBV7-9; D unclear. Germline lookup yields CDR1 SEHNR and CDR2 FQNEAQ (reference sequence). The CDR3 has 17 residues. V lost 5 bases to trimming and J lost 2 bases, with 19 bases between them. CDR3 sequence reads: CASSPSPGLPPYNEQFF. The CDR3 bases are TGTGCCAGCAGCCCCAGTCCCGGGCTCCCTCCCTACAATGAGCAGTTCTTC.

Only one count was recorded for this clone. The chain couples TRBV19 to TRBJ1-1; tentatively, D is TRBD1 (6 bases). V shed 7 bases and J shed 1 base, with 16 bases lying between them. The CDR3 sequence is 15 residues long. Looked up from germline, CDR1 is LNHDA and CDR2 is SQIVND (reference sequence). CDR3 protein: CASIRGGRWNTEAFF. The CDR3 region has the DNA TGTGCCAGTATCCGCGGGGGGCGGTGGAACACTGAAGCTTTCTTT.

V is TRBV27 and J is TRBJ2-7; tentatively, D is TRBD2 (6 bases). The V gene's germline CDR1 is MNHEY and CDR2 SMNVEV (reference sequence). The V and J ends lost 5 bases and 0 bases respectively, with 14 bases between them. The CDR3 contains 15 residues. In nucleotides, the CDR3 is TGTGCCAGCAGTCTCACGGGACTGAGCTCCTACGAGCAGTACTTC. Protein product: CASSLTGLSSYEQYF.

In this sample, this clone turned up a few times. V usage is TRBV5-1 and J usage is TRBJ2-7, with TRBD1 matching 9 bases. CDR1 and CDR2 from the germline V gene are SGHRS and YFSETQ. The length of the CDR3 is 15 residues. V was clipped by 0 bases and J by 5 bases; unmatched bases: 6. For the CDR3, the DNA is TGCGCCAGCAGCTTGGCCGGACAGGGGTGGGACGAGCAGTACTTC. Translating it yields CASSLAGQGWDEQYF.

The rearrangement links TRBV2 to TRBJ2-6; D remains unclear. Trimming took off 2 bases at V and 4 bases at J, with 9 bases between the two ends. CDR1 is SNHLY and CDR2 is FYNNEI in the germline V gene. The length of the CDR3 is 15 residues. CDR3 DNA sequence: TGTGCCAGCAGTGAAATCAGGTCCGGGGCCAACGTCCTGACTTTC. Translating it yields CASSEIRSGANVLTF.